This TCR beta chain was identified during a study of cytomegalovirus exposure and HLA in healthy donors. For the study at large: A data release that came early held roughly 80 million unique TCRs from HLA-typed donors.

In germline, CDR1 is GTSNPN, CDR2 SVGIG (reference sequence). J gave up 2 bases and V 4 bases, and 2 bases lay outside the gene matches. The CDR3 totals 13 residues. A remark on this clone: Its antigen is currently unknown.

Vbeta (60) and Jbeta (13) primers were used in the PCR. Sequencing was performed with immunoSEQ multiplex PCR; in TCRdb, only in-frame clones are kept and a portion is missing. Its listing shows about 190,000 clones. Broader study findings: Later findings reportedly placed an Asian-associated ancestry cluster below the approximately 670-donor mean for N-insertions.

The receptor was derived from a young man in good health and CMV-seronegative. The chain employs TRBV30 and TRBJ2-5; TRBD1 aligns across 9 bases. Sample: PBMCs. CDR3 residues: CAWTGQGQETQYF. CDR3 nucleotide sequence: TGTGCCTGGACAGGACAGGGGCAAGAGACCCAGTACTTC.